Listed below are T cell receptor beta chains from one sample, sequenced in a study of control samples from healthy donors and cancer patients. TCRdb keeps only in-frame clones here, not all; method: immunoSEQ multiplex PCR. The sample holds 150,000 or so clones, about 94% seen once. The sample consisted of blood. These receptors were obtained from a middle-aged man in good health. CDR3s include the opening cysteine and the closing phenylalanine or tryptophan. D genes are given only for firm matches. A row's size may be missing; if present it is once, few, many or a size class.

CASRYRGRGYTF	TGTGCCAGCAGATACAGGGGGCGCGGCTACACCTTC	.	TRBV12-3/TRBV12-4	TRBD1	TRBJ1-2
CAWSGAAQPQHF	TGTGCCTGGAGTGGAGCGGCGCAGCCCCAGCATTTT	.	TRBV30	.	TRBJ1-5
CASSPSDEQFF	TGTGCCAGCTCACCAAGCGATGAGCAGTTCTTC	.	TRBV18	.	TRBJ2-1
CASSLVRVANYGYTF	TGTGCCAGCAGCTTGGTGCGGGTAGCTAACTATGGCTACACCTTC	.	TRBV7-2	.	TRBJ1-2
CAYTGAGGADTQYF	TGTGCCTACACAGGGGCCGGTGGGGCCGATACGCAGTATTTT	.	TRBV30	TRBD1	TRBJ2-3
CASSQGDSEKLFF	TGCGCCAGCAGCCAGGGGGACAGTGAAAAACTGTTTTTT	.	TRBV5-1	TRBD1	TRBJ1-4
CSAGQGYPYEQYF	TGCAGCGCGGGACAGGGGTACCCCTACGAGCAGTACTTC	.	TRBV29-1	TRBD1	TRBJ2-7
CATSDDRVLGYTF	TGTGCCACCAGTGACGACAGGGTATTAGGCTACACCTTC	.	TRBV24-1	TRBD1	TRBJ1-2
CAWNSWPYGYTF	TGTGCCTGGAATAGTTGGCCCTATGGCTACACCTTC	.	TRBV30	.	TRBJ1-2
CASTPKGTDTQYF	TGTGCCAGCACCCCTAAAGGGACAGATACGCAGTATTTT	.	TRBV27	.	TRBJ2-3
CASSSDRGGNYGYTF	TGTGCCAGTAGTTCCGACAGGGGTGGGAACTATGGCTACACCTTC	.	TRBV19	TRBD1	TRBJ1-2
CASSSTGTAKNIQYF	TGTGCCAGCAGCTCCACCGGGACAGCTAAAAACATTCAGTACTTC	few	TRBV7-9	TRBD1	TRBJ2-4
CASSSPGQNTGELFF	TGTGCCAGCAGCTCGCCTGGACAAAACACCGGGGAGCTGTTTTTT	.	TRBV11-3	.	TRBJ2-2
CASSSGTGVNTEAFF	TGTGCCAGCAGCTCTGGGACAGGGGTGAACACTGAAGCTTTCTTT	.	TRBV7-9	TRBD1	TRBJ1-1
CASSLAPPGTLNSPLHF	TGTGCCAGCAGCTTAGCTCCCCCCGGGACGCTGAATTCACCCCTCCACTTT	.	TRBV7-2	.	TRBJ1-6
CASSQQDGGMSDTEAFF	TGCGCCAGCAGCCAACAAGATGGCGGGATGTCTGACACTGAAGCTTTCTTT	.	TRBV4-1	.	TRBJ1-1
CASSMDTNTEAFF	TGTGCCAGCAGCATGGACACTAACACTGAAGCTTTCTTT	.	TRBV3-1/TRBV3-2	.	TRBJ1-1